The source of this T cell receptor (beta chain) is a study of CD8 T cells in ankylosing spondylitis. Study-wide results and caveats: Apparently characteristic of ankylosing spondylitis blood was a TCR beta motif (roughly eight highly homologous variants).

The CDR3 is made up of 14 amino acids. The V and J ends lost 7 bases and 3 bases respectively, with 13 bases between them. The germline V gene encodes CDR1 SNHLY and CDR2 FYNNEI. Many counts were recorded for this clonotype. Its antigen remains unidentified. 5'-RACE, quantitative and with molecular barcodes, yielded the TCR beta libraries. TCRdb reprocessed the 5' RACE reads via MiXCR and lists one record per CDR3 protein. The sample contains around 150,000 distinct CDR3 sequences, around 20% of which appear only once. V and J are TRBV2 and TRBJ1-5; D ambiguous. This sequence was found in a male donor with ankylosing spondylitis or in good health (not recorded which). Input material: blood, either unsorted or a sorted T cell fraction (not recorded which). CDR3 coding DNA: TGTGCCAGCAAAGTCGAAGCGATCAATCAGCCCCAGCATTTT. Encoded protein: CASKVEAINQPQHF.